This T cell receptor (beta chain) originates from a study of T cell repertoires in cytomegalovirus infection. Study information: Peptides in the study included HLA-C-restricted and HLA-B-restricted CMV epitopes. It was the public TCR beta signatures that indicated both CMV infection and matching HLA type.

Study-level results: HLA-C-restricted CMV-specific TCR beta clonotypes prevailed in the ex vivo response. CMV carriers with the relevant HLA were identified by cumulative public TCR beta family frequency.

This clonotype has only a few counts. The antigen is unknown. TCRdb fed the reads into MiXCR, producing one record per CDR3 protein. This sample has a few hundred thousand distinct CDR3 sequences, with 40% found just once. Trimming cost V 11 bases and J 0 bases, with 11 bases left between them. Germline values: CDR1 MDHEN, CDR2 SYDVKM. The CDR3 runs to 12 residues. The sample here was cultured PBMCs, taken from culture after CMV antigen stimulation. The rearrangement uses TRBV28 and TRBJ2-7, with a possible D match to TRBD1 (5 bases). This TCR was sampled from a human donor in good health (CMV status not recorded). Some clones in this sample may be carry-over from other donors' samples. The CDR3 nucleotides are TGTGCCGCAGGGTATCCCTCCTACGAGCAGTACTTC. It codes for CAAGYPSYEQYF.